This is a list of T cell receptor beta chains from one sample in a study of regulatory T cells in long-lasting Graves disease. TCRdb used MiXCR to reprocess the multiplex PCR reads, holding one entry per CDR3 protein. The top ten hold roughly 23% of the sample, which has 400,000 to 500,000 distinct CDR3 sequences, roughly 15% seen once. This same sample was also part of a study on T cells in Graves' hyperthyroidism and ophthalmopathy.

Source: peripheral blood mononuclear cells (PBMCs), taken at new diagnosis, from a patient treated with antithyroid drugs. These receptors all come from a woman under 30 with Graves disease. The CDR3 runs from the conserved cysteine through the conserved F or W. The order of the fields is clone size, J gene, D gene, V gene, CDR3 DNA, CDR3 protein. The D gene is left open where the match is weak. Size is omitted from some rows. Given values are once, few, many or a class for expanded clones.

>-|TRBJ2-2|TRBD2|TRBV28
TGTGCCAGCAGTCTCGAGCGGGAGGCCCACACCGGGGAGCTGTTTTTT
CASSLEREAHTGELFF
>-|TRBJ2-2|-|TRBV30
TGTGCCTGGAGTGTAGTGCCAGCCACCGGGGAGCTGTTTTTT
CAWSVVPATGELFF
>many|TRBJ2-7|-|TRBV28
TGTGCCAGCAGAAGGAAAGGACAAGCCTACGAGCAGTACTTC
CASRRKGQAYEQYF
>few|TRBJ1-6|-|TRBV28
TGTGCCAGCAGACAGGAGGGGAGGAGGTCACCCCTCCACTTT
CASRQEGRRSPLHF
>many|TRBJ2-3|-|TRBV27
TGTGCCAGCAGTTACGGGGGGCTTAGGGCAGATACGCAGTATTTT
CASSYGGLRADTQYF
>many|TRBJ1-4|-|TRBV5-1
TGCGCCAGCCGGGTGGAGAGGGCCGGTGAAAAACTGTTTTTT
CASRVERAGEKLFF
>many|TRBJ2-3|TRBD2|TRBV7-2
TGTGCCAGCAGCCTGACTAGCAGTAACACAGATACGCAGTATTTT
CASSLTSSNTDTQYF
>-|TRBJ2-1|-|TRBV27
TGTGCCAGCAGCGTTAGGGGGGGGCATGGCTCCTACAATGAGCAGTTCTTC
CASSVRGGHGSYNEQFF
>many|TRBJ2-7|-|TRBV20-1
TGCAGTGCAACAAGGACGGCCTACGAGCAGTACTTC
CSATRTAYEQYF
>few|TRBJ2-5|-|TRBV4-3
TGCGCCAGCAGCCAAGAGGCGGGACGAGGGGGAGAGACCCAGTACTTC
CASSQEAGRGGETQYF
>few|TRBJ1-5|-|TRBV29-1
TGCAGCGTTGGTGAGTCCCAGCCCCAGCATTTT
CSVGESQPQHF
>many|TRBJ2-7|-|TRBV20-1
TGCAGTGCTGAAACCACACTACTAACTAGAGCCTACGAGCAGTACTTC
CSAETTLLTRAYEQYF
>many|TRBJ2-7|TRBD1|TRBV2
TGTGCCAGCAGTGGGACAGGGAACTACGAGCAGTACTTC
CASSGTGNYEQYF
>-|TRBJ2-3|-|TRBV24-1
TGTGCCACCAGTGCCCTTGGGAGCGGGACAAGCACAGATACGCAGTATTTT
CATSALGSGTSTDTQYF
>many|TRBJ2-1|TRBD2|TRBV7-2
TGTGCCAGCAGCTTATCAGTAGCGGGAGTCTCGGATGAGCAGTTCTTC
CASSLSVAGVSDEQFF
>many|TRBJ1-2|-|TRBV28
TGTGCCAGCAAATTAAAGGGACCAAACTATGGCTACACCTTC
CASKLKGPNYGYTF
>few|TRBJ2-7|-|TRBV6-1
TGTGCCAGCAGTGAAACCCCAGGGTTGTGGTACTTC
CASSETPGLWYF
>many|TRBJ2-3|-|TRBV18
TGTGCCAGCTCACCACTGGACAGTACTAGCACAGATACGCAGTATTTT
CASSPLDSTSTDTQYF
>many|TRBJ2-2|-|TRBV2
TGTGCCAGCAGTGAAGCGATCAGGACCTACACCGGGGAGCTGTTTTTT
CASSEAIRTYTGELFF
>-|TRBJ2-6|-|TRBV6-1
TGTGCCAGCACTAACGCCCTGAGCTCTGGGGCCAACGTCCTGACTTTC
CASTNALSSGANVLTF
>many|TRBJ2-3|TRBD2|TRBV29-1
TGCAGCGTTGGACTAGCGGGATCAGATACGCAGTATTTT
CSVGLAGSDTQYF
>few|TRBJ1-4|-|TRBV4-1
TGCGCCAGCAGCGGTGGCCGAGGGAATGAAAAACTGTTTTTT
CASSGGRGNEKLFF
>few|TRBJ2-1|-|TRBV24-1
TGTGCCACCAGTAGAAGAAACCCAACCGGCAATGAGCAGTTCTTC
CATSRRNPTGNEQFF
>few|TRBJ2-7|TRBD2|TRBV12-3/TRBV12-4
TGTGCCAGCAGTCCTCGGACTAGCGGGATCACTGGGCCTGGCGAGCAGTACTTC
CASSPRTSGITGPGEQYF
>-|TRBJ1-1|-|TRBV20-1
TGCAGTGCTGGAGTCGGGGGGCTCACTGAAGCTTTCTTT
CSAGVGGLTEAFF
>many|TRBJ2-1|TRBD2|TRBV11-3
TGTGCCAGCAGCTCAAACCCTCCGCCGGGACTAGCGCTTAATGAGCAGTTCTTC
CASSSNPPPGLALNEQFF
>many|TRBJ2-3|-|TRBV19
TGTGCCAGTAGTATTTTCGTCGGGGGCGCAGATACGCAGTATTTT
CASSIFVGGADTQYF
>many|TRBJ2-7|TRBD2|TRBV11-2
TGTGCCAGCAGCTTAGGGACTAGCGGGAGCTATACTACGCTGGAGCAGTACTTC
CASSLGTSGSYTTLEQYF
>-|TRBJ1-4|TRBD1|TRBV6-1
TGTGCCAGCAGTCCATTGGGGACAGGGGGTGAAAAACTGTTTTTT
CASSPLGTGGEKLFF
>many|TRBJ2-5|-|TRBV24-1
TGTGCCACCAGTGATCCGACATTGGGGGAAGAGACCCAGTACTTC
CATSDPTLGEETQYF
>many|TRBJ1-1|TRBD1|TRBV28
TGTGCCAGCAAACAGGGGTGGACTGAAGCTTTCTTT
CASKQGWTEAFF
>-|TRBJ2-6|TRBD1|TRBV10-3
TGTGCCATCAGTGTTCCCGGGACAGGTCACTCTGGGGCCAACGTCCTGACTTTC
CAISVPGTGHSGANVLTF
>many|TRBJ2-1|-|TRBV27
TGTGCCAGCAGTTATAGGGGGAGCAATGAGCAGTTCTTC
CASSYRGSNEQFF
>-|TRBJ1-1|-|TRBV10-3
TGTGCCGCCTTGACAGCATTGAACACTGAAGCTTTCTTT
CAALTALNTEAFF
>few|TRBJ2-1|TRBD2|TRBV6-2/TRBV6-3
TGTGCCAGCAGCCACAGTAGCGGGAGGGCCTACAATGAGCAGTTCTTC
CASSHSSGRAYNEQFF
>-|TRBJ1-2|-|TRBV9
TGTGCCAGCAGCGTATTGTCCAACTATGGCTACACCTTC
CASSVLSNYGYTF
>many|TRBJ1-1|-|TRBV7-2
TGTGCCAGCAGCTTGACAGCTCAAGGGGGAACTGAAGCTTTCTTT
CASSLTAQGGTEAFF
>many|TRBJ1-2|-|TRBV28
TGTGCCAGCTGCTACGGAACTAACTATGGCTACACCTTC
CASCYGTNYGYTF
>many|TRBJ2-5|-|TRBV20-1
TGCAGTGCTAGACAAGAGACCCAGTACTTC
CSARQETQYF
>few|TRBJ2-1|-|TRBV19
TGTGCCAGTAGTATGATGGGAGTACGCAATGAGCAGTTCTTC
CASSMMGVRNEQFF
>many|TRBJ1-2|TRBD1|TRBV2
TGTGCCAGCAGGGACGGACAGGTTAACTATGGCTACACCTTC
CASRDGQVNYGYTF
>-|TRBJ1-2|-|TRBV14
TGTGCCAGCAGCCCAATCCAGGGCGCTAACTATGGCTACACCTTC
CASSPIQGANYGYTF
>many|TRBJ1-5|TRBD1|TRBV7-2
TGTGCCAGCAGCTTGGCAGGGGGCGGCCATCAGCCCCAGCATTTT
CASSLAGGGHQPQHF